These T cell receptor beta chains were read from a single sample in a study of Ad26.COV2.S vaccination and SARS-CoV-2 variants. The method was immunoSEQ multiplex PCR; TCRdb's version includes in-frame clones alone and lacks a portion of them. This sample has tens of thousands of clones, with 82% found just once. The sample here was peripheral blood, taken after recovery from COVID-19. Source of these receptors: a human donor who had recovered from COVID-19. Both conserved end residues are trimmed from each CDR3. A D gene is named only where the DNA matches it firmly. Size tells how often a clone was seen (once, few, many) or the class of an expanded clone, and some rows leave it out.

v_call: TRBV5-1; j_call: TRBJ2-1; d_call: .; clone_size: .; cdr3_aa: ASSLRGPNGNEQF
v_call: TRBV19; j_call: TRBJ2-7; d_call: .; clone_size: .; cdr3_aa: ASSSHYEQY
v_call: TRBV14; j_call: TRBJ2-5; d_call: TRBD2; clone_size: .; cdr3_aa: ASSLTSGEETQY
v_call: TRBV28; j_call: TRBJ2-7; d_call: .; clone_size: .; cdr3_aa: ASSLVGRFPYEQY
v_call: TRBV6-2/TRBV6-3; j_call: TRBJ2-7; d_call: TRBD1; clone_size: .; cdr3_aa: ASSAGQGYTYEQY
v_call: TRBV28; j_call: TRBJ1-4; d_call: TRBD1; clone_size: .; cdr3_aa: ASSLPGGGEKLF
v_call: TRBV28; j_call: TRBJ2-1; d_call: .; clone_size: .; cdr3_aa: ASSLGGTYNEQF
v_call: TRBV29-1; j_call: TRBJ1-6; d_call: .; clone_size: .; cdr3_aa: SVRDTWTNSPLH
v_call: TRBV6-5; j_call: TRBJ2-7; d_call: .; clone_size: .; cdr3_aa: ASSLGIWAYEQY
v_call: TRBV10-3; j_call: TRBJ1-2; d_call: .; clone_size: few; cdr3_aa: AISEAGTNYGYT
v_call: TRBV11-3; j_call: TRBJ1-5; d_call: .; clone_size: .; cdr3_aa: ASSLDGSNQPQH
v_call: TRBV9; j_call: TRBJ1-1; d_call: .; clone_size: .; cdr3_aa: ASSLSGAVNTEAF
v_call: TRBV25-1; j_call: TRBJ2-7; d_call: .; clone_size: .; cdr3_aa: ASRGIYEQY
v_call: TRBV3-1/TRBV3-2; j_call: TRBJ2-7; d_call: TRBD1; clone_size: .; cdr3_aa: ASSLMDRGSYEQY
v_call: TRBV6-1; j_call: TRBJ2-4; d_call: .; clone_size: .; cdr3_aa: ASSEDGLGYGNIQY
v_call: TRBV28; j_call: TRBJ1-2; d_call: .; clone_size: .; cdr3_aa: ASSYSDTSNYGYT
v_call: TRBV7-2; j_call: TRBJ2-1; d_call: .; clone_size: .; cdr3_aa: ASSRLMGNNEQF
v_call: TRBV29-1; j_call: TRBJ2-7; d_call: TRBD1; clone_size: .; cdr3_aa: SVAGGAYEQY
v_call: TRBV24-1; j_call: TRBJ2-7; d_call: .; clone_size: .; cdr3_aa: ATSEGQLKNEQY
v_call: TRBV11-3; j_call: TRBJ2-1; d_call: .; clone_size: .; cdr3_aa: ASSKGVGDENEQF
v_call: TRBV6-5; j_call: TRBJ2-1; d_call: TRBD2; clone_size: .; cdr3_aa: ASIKAGGNYNEQF
v_call: TRBV5-4; j_call: TRBJ2-7; d_call: .; clone_size: .; cdr3_aa: ASSLDGHKGDEQY
v_call: TRBV10-3; j_call: TRBJ2-1; d_call: .; clone_size: .; cdr3_aa: AISEGPTGKF
v_call: TRBV28; j_call: TRBJ1-6; d_call: .; clone_size: few; cdr3_aa: ASRGQYNSPLH
v_call: TRBV28; j_call: TRBJ1-5; d_call: TRBD1; clone_size: .; cdr3_aa: ASRRDGTGERAQPQH
v_call: TRBV27; j_call: TRBJ2-5; d_call: TRBD1; clone_size: .; cdr3_aa: ASSLLRTGWGQETQY
v_call: TRBV5-1; j_call: TRBJ1-6; d_call: TRBD1; clone_size: .; cdr3_aa: ASSSDRVVNSPLH
v_call: TRBV9; j_call: TRBJ1-1; d_call: .; clone_size: .; cdr3_aa: ASSVGQDTEAF
v_call: TRBV3-1/TRBV3-2; j_call: TRBJ2-5; d_call: .; clone_size: .; cdr3_aa: ASSPMRLYQETQY
v_call: TRBV5-4; j_call: TRBJ1-2; d_call: .; clone_size: .; cdr3_aa: ASSATVDYGYT
v_call: TRBV18; j_call: TRBJ2-3; d_call: TRBD2; clone_size: .; cdr3_aa: ASSPRLAGSTDTQY
v_call: TRBV3-1/TRBV3-2; j_call: TRBJ2-6; d_call: TRBD2; clone_size: .; cdr3_aa: ASSQGGLAVGGANVLT
v_call: TRBV5-1; j_call: TRBJ1-1; d_call: .; clone_size: .; cdr3_aa: ASSFGGNTEAF
v_call: TRBV28; j_call: TRBJ1-4; d_call: .; clone_size: .; cdr3_aa: ASSYLGVTNEKLF
v_call: TRBV7-8; j_call: TRBJ2-7; d_call: TRBD2; clone_size: .; cdr3_aa: ASSSDGLALGSYEQY
v_call: TRBV3-1/TRBV3-2; j_call: TRBJ2-1; d_call: TRBD2; clone_size: .; cdr3_aa: ASSHISGRYEQF
v_call: TRBV7-9; j_call: TRBJ2-1; d_call: TRBD2; clone_size: .; cdr3_aa: ASSFLVGLAASNEQF
v_call: TRBV7-6; j_call: TRBJ1-4; d_call: TRBD1; clone_size: .; cdr3_aa: ASSLGSGQGNEKLF
v_call: TRBV28; j_call: TRBJ1-1; d_call: .; clone_size: .; cdr3_aa: ASSLQGATEAF
v_call: TRBV7-2; j_call: TRBJ2-2; d_call: .; clone_size: .; cdr3_aa: ASSLASTGELF
v_call: TRBV11-2; j_call: TRBJ2-2; d_call: .; clone_size: .; cdr3_aa: ASSLVLQGGTGELF
v_call: TRBV7-3; j_call: TRBJ2-2; d_call: .; clone_size: .; cdr3_aa: ASSLTPDGGWRDTGELF
v_call: TRBV7-2; j_call: TRBJ1-5; d_call: .; clone_size: .; cdr3_aa: ASSYDSRNQPQH
v_call: TRBV14; j_call: TRBJ1-1; d_call: TRBD1; clone_size: .; cdr3_aa: ASSQEDYRGRGNTEAF
v_call: TRBV29-1; j_call: TRBJ2-3; d_call: TRBD1; clone_size: few; cdr3_aa: SADRDTDTQY
v_call: TRBV4-2; j_call: TRBJ1-2; d_call: .; clone_size: .; cdr3_aa: ASSLHGKTNYGYT
v_call: TRBV7-6; j_call: TRBJ2-1; d_call: .; clone_size: .; cdr3_aa: ASSLFLGVDGDGGNNEQF
v_call: TRBV7-3; j_call: TRBJ2-7; d_call: .; clone_size: once; cdr3_aa: ASSPYGDGSYEQY
v_call: TRBV4-3; j_call: TRBJ2-2; d_call: .; clone_size: .; cdr3_aa: ASSFQGNTGELF